The source of this T cell receptor (beta chain) is a study of blood T cell repertoires in COVID-19. Study-level background: The study drew acute and convalescent COVID-19 samples from the United States, Italy and Spain. Sample material is recorded as cDNA or gDNA derived from T cells, B-cell-depleted T cells, or PBMCs.

Per the authors' pipeline: The assay estimated nucleated cells by amplifying reference gene primers. The table came from immunoSEQ multiplex PCR; TCRdb's copy has only in-frame clones and leaves some out. V and J calls plus clone size are reproduced from that table; the DNA served to infer D and trimming. Of around 140,000 clones listed, around 86% are singletons. The CDR3 contains 16 residues. Trimming cost V 4 bases and J 0 bases, with 10 bases left between them. From germline, CDR1 is SGHNT and CDR2 YENEEA. Sequenced sample: peripheral blood. The J gene is TRBJ1-6, the V gene TRBV11-3; D is possibly TRBD1 (6 bases). The source of this sequence is a man between 45 and 60 years old who had recovered from COVID-19. The CDR3: CASSYGQISYNSPLHF. The CDR3 DNA reads as TGTGCCAGCAGCTACGGACAGATCTCCTATAATTCACCCCTCCACTTT.